This T cell receptor (beta chain) was identified in a study of CD8+ T cells in alopecia areata. Study information: Transfer of skin from roughly 6-12-month-old C3H/HeJ graft donors with spontaneous alopecia was made to roughly 6-11-week-old female C3H/HeJ mice.

Germline values: CDR1 FNHDT, CDR2 SITEND (reference sequence). This CDR3 is 14 amino acids long. V lost 5 bases and J lost 6; bases outside the gene matches: 5. To note about this clone: Its antigen is not identified. Each gene name is a mouse one. The CDR3 end lies 3 residues beyond the end of the read and is filled in from the germline J gene.

Pooled cutaneous lymph node cells were sorted using CD4, CD8alpha, NKG2D, NKG2ACE and other markers. Extraction of RNA preceded its reverse transcription into cDNA, which served as the sequencing template. The method was immunoSEQ multiplex PCR; TCRdb's version includes in-frame clones alone and lacks a portion of them. Singletons are absent from the sample, which has under 350,000 clones. Notes on the study in general: Scalp lesions, especially in alopecia totalis/universalis, had higher clonality than normal scalp. Sequences from scalp samples also cover resident alphabeta T cells of normal skin. Mice showed TCR sharing more clearly than patients did, possibly owing to HLA.

The clonotype was recovered from a C3H/HeJ mouse with alopecia areata. Strain haplotype at MHC: H2-k. V usage is TRBV19 and J usage is TRBJ1-6, with 7 bases fitting TRBD1. TRBJ1-6 is given ORF status, its function remaining uncertain. Sequencing was performed on CD4+ T cells sorted from a lymph node. The sequenced part of the CDR3 DNA is TGTGCCAGCAGCAGGCGGGACAGTAATTCGCCC. Its protein is CASSRRDSNSP. The entire CDR3 reads CASSRRDSNSPLYF.